Listed below are T cell receptor beta chains from one sample, sequenced in a study of cytomegalovirus exposure and HLA in healthy donors. Produced via immunoSEQ multiplex PCR; TCRdb's table is partial and in-frame only. The table has around 200,000 clones, under 85% seen once; the top ten hold 1.6%. The sequencing sample was made of PBMCs. The source of these receptors is a man between 45 and 60 years old in good health and CMV-seronegative. Each CDR3 is given with its conserved first and last residue. Fields, in order: clone size, V gene, D gene, J gene, CDR3 protein, CDR3 DNA. The D gene is left open where the match is weak. Clone size, where shown, is once, few, many, or a class for clones that have expanded.

clone_size: few
v_call: TRBV5-1
d_call: TRBD2
j_call: TRBJ2-7
cdr3_aa: CASSFVLGGDPYEQYF
cdr3_nt: TGCGCCAGCAGCTTCGTTTTGGGGGGGGACCCCTACGAGCAGTACTTC

clone_size: few
v_call: TRBV11-2
d_call: -
j_call: TRBJ1-4
cdr3_aa: CASSTNRVSGLFF
cdr3_nt: TGTGCCAGCAGCACCAACAGGGTCTCAGGGCTGTTTTTT

clone_size: -
v_call: TRBV4-1
d_call: -
j_call: TRBJ2-7
cdr3_aa: CASGQFFSYEQYF
cdr3_nt: TGCGCCAGCGGACAGTTTTTCTCCTACGAGCAGTACTTC

clone_size: -
v_call: TRBV28
d_call: TRBD1
j_call: TRBJ1-1
cdr3_aa: CASSSGGTNTEAFF
cdr3_nt: TGTGCCAGCAGCTCAGGGGGGACGAACACTGAAGCTTTCTTT

clone_size: -
v_call: TRBV2
d_call: TRBD2
j_call: TRBJ2-1
cdr3_aa: CASRGTSGSRLEQFF
cdr3_nt: TGTGCCAGCAGGGGGACTAGCGGGAGTCGATTGGAGCAGTTCTTC

clone_size: -
v_call: TRBV2
d_call: -
j_call: TRBJ1-6
cdr3_aa: CASSQVATDNSPLHF
cdr3_nt: TGTGCCAGCAGTCAGGTGGCTACCGATAATTCACCCCTCCACTTT

clone_size: -
v_call: TRBV7-2
d_call: -
j_call: TRBJ2-5
cdr3_aa: CASSLSPTRAEAETQYF
cdr3_nt: TGTGCCAGCAGCTTAAGCCCCACCAGGGCCGAGGCGGAGACCCAGTACTTC

clone_size: few
v_call: TRBV7-3
d_call: TRBD2
j_call: TRBJ2-1
cdr3_aa: CASSFSGGRWDEQFF
cdr3_nt: TGTGCCAGCAGCTTCTCGGGAGGGCGGTGGGATGAGCAGTTCTTC

clone_size: -
v_call: TRBV7-2
d_call: -
j_call: TRBJ1-4
cdr3_aa: CASSLDGFNEKLFF
cdr3_nt: TGTGCCAGCAGCTTAGACGGGTTTAATGAAAAACTGTTTTTT

clone_size: -
v_call: TRBV19
d_call: -
j_call: TRBJ1-6
cdr3_aa: CASSTQGNFISPLHF
cdr3_nt: TGTGCCAGTAGCACCCAGGGTAACTTTATATCACCCCTCCACTTT

clone_size: few
v_call: TRBV9
d_call: TRBD1
j_call: TRBJ2-1
cdr3_aa: CASSVQGALKNEQFF
cdr3_nt: TGTGCCAGCAGCGTACAGGGGGCGCTGAAAAATGAGCAGTTCTTC

clone_size: -
v_call: TRBV4-3
d_call: -
j_call: TRBJ1-4
cdr3_aa: CASSQDGRGGEKLFF
cdr3_nt: TGCGCCAGCAGCCAAGATGGTAGGGGTGGGGAAAAACTGTTTTTT

clone_size: -
v_call: TRBV7-3
d_call: -
j_call: TRBJ2-2
cdr3_aa: CASSQQANTGELFF
cdr3_nt: TGTGCCAGCAGCCAACAAGCGAACACCGGGGAGCTGTTTTTT

clone_size: -
v_call: TRBV30
d_call: TRBD2
j_call: TRBJ2-7
cdr3_aa: CACGTSGGGTYEQYF
cdr3_nt: TGTGCCTGCGGGACTAGCGGGGGAGGTACCTACGAGCAGTACTTC

clone_size: -
v_call: TRBV7-3
d_call: TRBD2
j_call: TRBJ2-3
cdr3_aa: CASSFTGLGADTQYF
cdr3_nt: TGTGCCAGCAGCTTTACGGGACTAGGCGCAGATACGCAGTATTTT

clone_size: -
v_call: TRBV6-5
d_call: TRBD2
j_call: TRBJ2-3
cdr3_aa: CASTLLAGGGSTQYF
cdr3_nt: TGTGCCAGCACCTTACTAGCGGGGGGAGGCTCGACGCAGTATTTT

clone_size: -
v_call: TRBV25-1
d_call: -
j_call: TRBJ1-6
cdr3_aa: CASSSSRERRHNSPLHF
cdr3_nt: TGTGCCAGCAGTAGCTCAAGGGAGCGCCGGCATAATTCACCCCTCCACTTT

clone_size: -
v_call: TRBV19
d_call: -
j_call: TRBJ1-3
cdr3_aa: CASSIVPGSGNTIYF
cdr3_nt: TGTGCCAGTAGTATCGTCCCAGGCTCTGGAAACACCATATATTTT

clone_size: -
v_call: TRBV28
d_call: TRBD1
j_call: TRBJ2-4
cdr3_aa: CATEGGQSNIQYF
cdr3_nt: TGTGCTACGGAAGGGGGACAGAGTAACATTCAGTACTTC

clone_size: -
v_call: TRBV9
d_call: TRBD2
j_call: TRBJ2-5
cdr3_aa: CASSNRLAAQETQYF
cdr3_nt: TGTGCCAGCAGCAACCGACTAGCGGCCCAAGAGACCCAGTACTTC

clone_size: -
v_call: TRBV5-4
d_call: -
j_call: TRBJ1-1
cdr3_aa: CASSLTQNTEAFF
cdr3_nt: TGTGCCAGCAGCTTGACTCAGAACACTGAAGCTTTCTTT

clone_size: -
v_call: TRBV5-1
d_call: -
j_call: TRBJ1-5
cdr3_aa: CASSPGQNNQPQHF
cdr3_nt: TGCGCCAGCAGCCCCGGACAGAACAATCAGCCCCAGCATTTT

clone_size: -
v_call: TRBV4-1
d_call: TRBD2
j_call: TRBJ2-1
cdr3_aa: CASSHLTSGSYNEQFF
cdr3_nt: TGCGCCAGCAGCCACCTGACTAGCGGATCCTACAATGAGCAGTTCTTC

clone_size: -
v_call: TRBV9
d_call: -
j_call: TRBJ1-5
cdr3_aa: CASSVSGASNQPQHF
cdr3_nt: TGTGCCAGCAGCGTGTCAGGGGCGAGCAATCAGCCCCAGCATTTT

clone_size: once
v_call: TRBV4-1
d_call: -
j_call: TRBJ2-1
cdr3_aa: CASSQDGRGFSYNEQFF
cdr3_nt: TGCGCCAGCAGCCAAGATGGTCGTGGCTTCTCCTACAATGAGCAGTTCTTC

clone_size: -
v_call: TRBV13
d_call: -
j_call: TRBJ1-1
cdr3_aa: CASSWGGGAGTEAFF
cdr3_nt: TGTGCCAGCAGCTGGGGTGGGGGGGCTGGCACTGAAGCTTTCTTT

clone_size: -
v_call: TRBV6-1
d_call: -
j_call: TRBJ1-1
cdr3_aa: CASSEIGPGAEAFF
cdr3_nt: TGTGCCAGCAGTGAAATTGGGCCGGGGGCTGAAGCTTTCTTT

clone_size: -
v_call: TRBV6-5
d_call: TRBD1
j_call: TRBJ1-6
cdr3_aa: CASSWSQGKRSPLHF
cdr3_nt: TGTGCCAGCAGTTGGTCACAGGGGAAGCGTTCACCCCTCCACTTT

clone_size: -
v_call: TRBV7-2
d_call: TRBD2
j_call: TRBJ2-7
cdr3_aa: CASSFGGSSYEQYF
cdr3_nt: TGTGCCAGCAGCTTCGGGGGGAGCTCCTACGAGCAGTACTTC

clone_size: -
v_call: TRBV19
d_call: -
j_call: TRBJ2-2
cdr3_aa: CASQRRRDTGELFF
cdr3_nt: TGTGCCAGTCAGAGGCGCCGGGACACCGGGGAGCTGTTTTTT

clone_size: -
v_call: TRBV5-4
d_call: -
j_call: TRBJ2-7
cdr3_aa: CASSLDRFEQYF
cdr3_nt: TGTGCCAGCAGCTTGGACAGGTTCGAGCAGTACTTC

clone_size: few
v_call: TRBV30
d_call: TRBD1
j_call: TRBJ1-1
cdr3_aa: CAWSRTGGRNTEAFF
cdr3_nt: TGTGCCTGGAGTCGGACAGGGGGCCGGAACACTGAAGCTTTCTTT

clone_size: -
v_call: TRBV19
d_call: TRBD1
j_call: TRBJ1-5
cdr3_aa: CASSYGQGNQPQHF
cdr3_nt: TGTGCCAGTAGTTACGGACAGGGCAATCAGCCCCAGCATTTT

clone_size: -
v_call: TRBV6-5
d_call: TRBD1
j_call: TRBJ2-1
cdr3_aa: CASRIGQGTNDEQFF
cdr3_nt: TGTGCCAGCAGGATAGGACAGGGAACAAACGATGAGCAGTTCTTC

clone_size: -
v_call: TRBV7-9
d_call: TRBD1
j_call: TRBJ1-4
cdr3_aa: CASSNRGRVEKLFF
cdr3_nt: TGTGCCAGCAGCAACAGGGGGCGGGTTGAAAAACTGTTTTTT

clone_size: -
v_call: TRBV5-6
d_call: TRBD1
j_call: TRBJ1-1
cdr3_aa: CASSFSGTGLVSEAFF
cdr3_nt: TGTGCCAGCAGCTTTTCCGGGACAGGGTTAGTTAGTGAAGCTTTCTTT

clone_size: -
v_call: TRBV2
d_call: -
j_call: TRBJ2-1
cdr3_aa: CASSVPDYNYNEQFF
cdr3_nt: TGTGCCAGCAGTGTACCGGACTACAACTACAATGAGCAGTTCTTC

clone_size: -
v_call: TRBV7-2
d_call: TRBD2
j_call: TRBJ2-7
cdr3_aa: CASSLASGNPYEQYF
cdr3_nt: TGTGCCAGCAGCTTAGCAAGCGGGAATCCCTACGAGCAGTACTTC

clone_size: -
v_call: TRBV7-2
d_call: -
j_call: TRBJ2-2
cdr3_aa: CASITEGTGELFF
cdr3_nt: TGTGCCAGCATCACCGAGGGCACCGGGGAGCTGTTTTTT

clone_size: -
v_call: TRBV7-2
d_call: -
j_call: TRBJ1-5
cdr3_aa: CASSSVRGAGQPQHF
cdr3_nt: TGTGCCAGCAGCTCCGTACGGGGGGCTGGTCAGCCCCAGCATTTT

clone_size: -
v_call: TRBV19
d_call: -
j_call: TRBJ2-3
cdr3_aa: CASSTQALRLDTQYF
cdr3_nt: TGTGCCAGTAGTACACAGGCCCTCCGTTTGGATACGCAGTATTTT

clone_size: -
v_call: TRBV7-2
d_call: -
j_call: TRBJ1-6
cdr3_aa: CASSLMQGNNSPLHF
cdr3_nt: TGTGCCAGCAGCTTAATGCAGGGGAATAATTCACCCCTCCACTTT

clone_size: few
v_call: TRBV4-1
d_call: -
j_call: TRBJ1-4
cdr3_aa: CASSQDRQSRRVTNEKLFF
cdr3_nt: TGCGCCAGCAGCCAAGATCGTCAGTCCAGGAGGGTGACTAATGAAAAACTGTTTTTT

clone_size: -
v_call: TRBV23-1
d_call: TRBD1
j_call: TRBJ2-7
cdr3_aa: CASSQSTRQGDEQYF
cdr3_nt: TGCGCCAGCAGTCAATCGACCCGACAGGGAGACGAGCAGTACTTC

clone_size: -
v_call: TRBV6-5
d_call: -
j_call: TRBJ2-3
cdr3_aa: CASSYRTSQDTQYF
cdr3_nt: TGTGCCAGCAGTTACCGTACTAGCCAGGATACGCAGTATTTT

clone_size: -
v_call: TRBV13
d_call: TRBD1
j_call: TRBJ1-2
cdr3_aa: CASSFDRTGWGYTF
cdr3_nt: TGTGCCAGCAGCTTTGATAGGACAGGTTGGGGCTACACCTTC

clone_size: -
v_call: TRBV4-1
d_call: TRBD1
j_call: TRBJ2-7
cdr3_aa: CASSNTGTGYFQQYF
cdr3_nt: TGCGCCAGCAGTAATACCGGGACAGGATATTTTCAGCAGTACTTC

clone_size: few
v_call: TRBV6-5
d_call: -
j_call: TRBJ1-1
cdr3_aa: CASSSWAGSIF
cdr3_nt: TGTGCCAGCAGTTCATGGGCTGGGTCTATCTTT

clone_size: -
v_call: TRBV29-1
d_call: TRBD1
j_call: TRBJ2-5
cdr3_aa: CSTRDRGIQETQYF
cdr3_nt: TGCAGCACCCGGGACAGGGGTATCCAAGAGACCCAGTACTTC